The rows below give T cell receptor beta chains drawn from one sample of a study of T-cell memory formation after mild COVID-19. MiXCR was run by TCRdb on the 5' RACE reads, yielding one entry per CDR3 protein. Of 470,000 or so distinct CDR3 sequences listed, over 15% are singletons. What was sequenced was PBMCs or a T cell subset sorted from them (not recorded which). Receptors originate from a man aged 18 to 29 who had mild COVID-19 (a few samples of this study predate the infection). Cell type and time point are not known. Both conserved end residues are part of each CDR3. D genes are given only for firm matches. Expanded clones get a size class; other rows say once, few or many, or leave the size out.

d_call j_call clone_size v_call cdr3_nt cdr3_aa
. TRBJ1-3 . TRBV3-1 TGTGCCAGCAGCCAAGAGCTGGGGGACAACTCTGGAAACACCATATATTTT CASSQELGDNSGNTIYF
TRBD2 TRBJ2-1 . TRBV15 TGTGCCACCAGCAAGCGGGGGGGCGGGAATGAGCAGTTCTTC CATSKRGGGNEQFF
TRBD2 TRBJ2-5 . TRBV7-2 TGTGCCAGCAGCTTAGCGGGGACTAGCGGGAGAGAGACCCAGTACTTC CASSLAGTSGRETQYF
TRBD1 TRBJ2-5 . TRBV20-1 TGCAGTGCTAGGCCGGGACAGGGAGAGACCCAGTACTTC CSARPGQGETQYF
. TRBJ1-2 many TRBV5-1 TGCGCCAGCAGCTTGGACACCTATGGCTACACCTTC CASSLDTYGYTF
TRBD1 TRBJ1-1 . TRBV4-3 TGCGCCAGCAGCCAAGCGCCCACAGGGGTGAACACTGAAGCTTTCTTT CASSQAPTGVNTEAFF
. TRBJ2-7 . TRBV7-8 TGTGCCAGCAGCCGGGGACGGTCGGTTGGGTCCGAGCAGTACTTC CASSRGRSVGSEQYF
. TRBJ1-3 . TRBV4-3 TGCGCCAGCAGCCAAGATCCAGGAGTAGGAAACACCATATATTTT CASSQDPGVGNTIYF
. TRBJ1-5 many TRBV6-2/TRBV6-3 TGTGCCAGCAGTTACTCTGGCAGTAATCAGCCCCAGCATTTT CASSYSGSNQPQHF
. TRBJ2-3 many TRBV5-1 TGCGCCAGCAGCCCACTTGGGAACACAGATACGCAGTATTTT CASSPLGNTDTQYF
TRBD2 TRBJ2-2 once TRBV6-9 TGTGCCAGCAGTCCTTGTCGGGGAGGGGACACCGGGGAGCTGTTTTTT CASSPCRGGDTGELFF
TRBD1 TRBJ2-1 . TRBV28 TGTGCCAGCAGTCGACCGGACAGGGCTACCTACAATGAGCAGTTCTTC CASSRPDRATYNEQFF